These T cell receptor beta chains were read from a single sample in a study of post-analysis software for immune sequencing data. TCRdb analysed the PCR reads with MiXCR anew, one entry per CDR3 protein. Of a few hundred thousand distinct CDR3 sequences detected, 34% appear once; the ten largest clones hold 6%. Sequencing was carried out using blood. These receptors were collected from a girl aged 2 to 17 with multiple sclerosis. Both conserved end residues are part of each CDR3. The D gene is left open where the match is weak. Some rows mark clone size as missing; the rest say once, few, many or name a class of expanded clone.

v_call,d_call,cdr3_length,j_call,clone_size,cdr3_aa,cdr3_nt
TRBV29-1,-,15,TRBJ2-7,few,CSVLGGTPHSYEQYF,TGCAGCGTTCTAGGGGGGACACCTCACTCCTACGAGCAGTACTTC
TRBV15,TRBD1,17,TRBJ1-5,-,CATSREGDRTSNQPQHF,TGTGCCACCAGCAGAGAGGGGGACAGGACGAGCAATCAGCCCCAGCATTTT
TRBV18,-,16,TRBJ2-1,few,CASSPTGPSALHEQFF,TGTGCCAGCTCACCGACAGGCCCCTCCGCGTTACATGAGCAGTTCTTC
TRBV12-3/TRBV12-4,-,10,TRBJ1-2,-,CASSLHGYTF,TGTGCCAGCAGTTTACATGGCTACACCTTC
TRBV20-1,-,13,TRBJ1-4,-,CSASPLAWEKLFF,TGCAGTGCTAGCCCCCTCGCCTGGGAAAAACTGTTTTTT
TRBV4-2,-,16,TRBJ2-1,-,CASSRPGTGPYNEQFF,TGTGCCAGCAGCCGTCCCGGGACTGGGCCTTACAATGAGCAGTTCTTC
TRBV14,-,13,TRBJ1-5,few,CASSQGVNQPQHF,TGTGCCAGCAGCCAAGGGGTTAATCAGCCCCAGCATTTT
TRBV7-2,-,14,TRBJ2-6,-,CASSPSVGANVLTF,TGTGCCAGCAGCCCAAGCGTTGGGGCCAACGTCCTGACTTTC
TRBV29-1,-,12,TRBJ2-7,few,CSAQVGAYEQYF,TGCAGCGCGCAAGTAGGGGCCTACGAGCAGTACTTC
TRBV29-1,-,13,TRBJ2-5,many,CSVVGRLQETQYF,TGCAGCGTTGTGGGCAGACTACAAGAGACCCAGTACTTC
TRBV4-2,TRBD2,16,TRBJ2-2,-,CTSSERGGAGTGELFF,TGTACCAGCAGCGAACGCGGGGGGGCCGGCACCGGGGAGCTGTTTTTT
TRBV6-6,TRBD1,14,TRBJ1-4,-,CASSDRGTNEKLFF,TGTGCCAGCAGTGACAGGGGAACTAATGAAAAACTGTTTTTT
TRBV5-1,TRBD1,16,TRBJ2-7,-,CASSKYRDSSSYEQYF,TGCGCCAGCAGCAAGTACCGGGACAGCTCGTCCTACGAGCAGTACTTC
TRBV2,TRBD1,13,TRBJ1-2,-,CASRDRGNYGYTF,TGTGCCAGCAGGGACAGGGGGAATTATGGCTACACCTTC
TRBV12-3/TRBV12-4,-,14,TRBJ2-1,-,CASSSTQSYNEQFF,TGTGCCAGCAGTTCGACACAGTCCTACAATGAGCAGTTCTTC
TRBV6-6,-,13,TRBJ1-6,few,CASSYSGNSPLHF,TGTGCCAGCAGTTACTCGGGGAATTCACCCCTCCACTTT
TRBV27,TRBD2,15,TRBJ2-1,-,CVSRDSGGVNNEQFF,TGTGTCAGCAGAGATAGCGGGGGGGTGAACAATGAGCAGTTCTTC
TRBV5-5,-,13,TRBJ2-4,few,CASSSGDRDIQYF,TGTGCCAGCAGCTCGGGAGACAGGGACATTCAGTACTTC
TRBV10-3,-,13,TRBJ1-2,-,CAISESSNYGYTF,TGTGCCATCAGTGAGTCAAGCAACTATGGCTACACCTTC
TRBV15,TRBD1,15,TRBJ1-1,-,CATSRVTGGYTEAFF,TGTGCCACCAGCAGAGTGACAGGGGGTTACACTGAAGCTTTCTTT
TRBV4-1,-,15,TRBJ2-5,-,CASSQAHTGYNEQYF,TGCGCCAGCAGCCAAGCCCATACAGGGTACAATGAGCAGTACTTC
TRBV9,TRBD2,18,TRBJ2-1,many,CARTIDSRLARSYNEQFF,TGTGCCAGAACCATTGACTCTCGACTAGCCCGCTCCTACAATGAGCAGTTCTTC
TRBV29-1,-,14,TRBJ2-1,-,CSVTRWGTYNEQFF,TGCAGCGTTACTCGGTGGGGGACTTACAATGAGCAGTTCTTC
TRBV27,TRBD2,20,TRBJ2-5,-,CASSPGGLAGGIRMGETQYF,TGTGCCAGCAGTCCGGGGGGACTAGCGGGGGGGATTCGAATGGGAGAGACCCAGTACTTC
TRBV5-6,TRBD1,16,TRBJ2-2,few,CASSYRQGARTRELFF,TGTGCCAGCAGTTACAGACAGGGGGCGCGGACCAGGGAGCTGTTTTTT
TRBV19,-,15,TRBJ2-5,-,CASRAQGKGPETQYF,TGTGCCAGTAGAGCACAGGGTAAAGGGCCAGAGACCCAGTACTTC
TRBV29-1,TRBD1,12,TRBJ1-5,-,CSVGQGDQPQHF,TGCAGCGTTGGGCAGGGGGACCAGCCCCAGCATTTT
TRBV20-1,-,16,TRBJ1-5,-,CSARGEGSHSNQPQHF,TGCAGTGCTAGGGGGGAGGGGAGTCATAGCAATCAGCCCCAGCATTTT
TRBV5-1,TRBD1,16,TRBJ1-1,few,CASSLARQGVNTEAFF,TGCGCCAGCAGCTTGGCCAGACAGGGGGTTAACACTGAAGCTTTCTTT
TRBV13,-,15,TRBJ1-1,-,CASSPRRGGDTEAFF,TGTGCCAGCAGCCCCCGACGGGGAGGCGACACTGAAGCTTTCTTT
TRBV2,-,14,TRBJ1-2,-,CASSEEQVIYGYTF,TGTGCCAGCAGTGAAGAGCAGGTCATTTATGGCTACACCTTC
TRBV20-1,TRBD1,15,TRBJ1-4,-,CSAPSRQGGNEKLFF,TGCAGTGCCCCGTCAAGACAGGGAGGCAATGAAAAACTGTTTTTT
TRBV6-1,-,15,TRBJ1-4,-,CASSGYGGSDEKLFF,TGTGCCAGCAGTGGGTACGGGGGGTCCGATGAAAAACTGTTTTTT
TRBV14,-,17,TRBJ2-3,-,CASSQWRGSGPQGTQYF,TGTGCCAGCAGCCAATGGAGGGGCAGCGGGCCCCAAGGTACGCAGTATTTT
TRBV15,-,15,TRBJ2-6,-,CATSSRDSGANVLTF,TGTGCCACCAGCAGCCGGGACTCTGGGGCCAACGTCCTGACTTTC
TRBV7-9,TRBD1,14,TRBJ1-1,-,CASSPQGAHTEAFF,TGTGCCAGCAGCCCGCAGGGGGCTCACACTGAAGCTTTCTTT
TRBV4-1,TRBD1,15,TRBJ1-2,few,CAGSPSEGQNYGYTF,TGCGCCGGCAGCCCTAGTGAGGGACAGAACTATGGCTACACCTTC
TRBV6-4,TRBD1,15,TRBJ2-1,-,CASSDWGQGEHEQFF,TGTGCCAGCAGTGACTGGGGACAGGGGGAACATGAGCAGTTCTTC
TRBV12-3/TRBV12-4,-,12,TRBJ2-3,few,CASSPHVEAQYF,TGTGCCAGCAGTCCCCACGTCGAGGCGCAGTATTTT
TRBV15,TRBD2,16,TRBJ2-3,-,CATSTRAGGPTDTQYF,TGTGCCACCAGCACCCGAGCGGGGGGGCCCACAGATACGCAGTATTTT
TRBV4-2,-,15,TRBJ1-4,-,CASTVTGATNEKLFF,TGTGCCAGTACCGTGACAGGAGCAACTAATGAAAAACTGTTTTTT
TRBV5-1,-,15,TRBJ1-4,once,CASSLNTGSNEKLFF,TGCGCCAGCAGCTTGAATACAGGATCTAATGAAAAACTGTTTTTT
TRBV24-1,-,14,TRBJ2-1,once,CATSAQTGLNEQFF,TGTGCCACCAGTGCCCAGACAGGACTGAATGAGCAGTTCTTC
TRBV7-8,-,16,TRBJ2-3,-,CASSSPTRVRTDTQYF,TGTGCCAGCAGCTCACCCACCCGAGTACGCACAGATACGCAGTATTTT
TRBV4-1,-,14,TRBJ1-2,few,CASSGRVRGAGYTF,TGCGCCAGCAGCGGAAGAGTGAGGGGAGCTGGCTACACCTTC
TRBV13,TRBD2,18,TRBJ2-5,-,CASSEGLAGSAGEETQYF,TGTGCCAGCAGCGAGGGACTAGCGGGTTCCGCGGGGGAAGAGACCCAGTACTTC
TRBV5-5,-,14,TRBJ2-7,-,CASSAAFEGVGQYF,TGTGCCAGCAGCGCCGCGTTTGAGGGGGTTGGGCAGTACTTC
TRBV27,-,15,TRBJ1-2,few,CASSLSGRGNYGYTF,TGTGCCAGCAGTTTATCGGGGAGGGGCAACTATGGCTACACCTTC
TRBV11-2,-,15,TRBJ2-5,-,CASSSIVGSQETQYF,TGTGCCAGCAGCTCTATTGTAGGGTCACAAGAGACCCAGTACTTC
TRBV6-5,TRBD1,15,TRBJ2-3,once,CASSLQGAITGTQYF,TGTGCCAGCAGTTTACAGGGGGCCATCACAGGTACGCAGTATTTT
TRBV9,TRBD2,16,TRBJ2-7,-,CASSVEFGTSGDEQYF,TGTGCCAGCAGCGTAGAGTTCGGGACTAGCGGGGATGAGCAGTACTTC
TRBV24-1,-,14,TRBJ1-6,-,CATSDSLGNSPLHF,TGTGCCACCAGTGATTCCTTGGGTAATTCACCCCTCCACTTT
TRBV10-3,-,16,TRBJ2-1,-,CAISESRGTSYNEQFF,TGTGCCATCAGTGAGTCTAGAGGGACCTCCTACAATGAGCAGTTCTTC
TRBV12-5,TRBD2,15,TRBJ2-1,-,CASGFGSGGANEQFF,TGTGCTAGTGGTTTTGGTAGCGGGGGGGCAAATGAGCAGTTCTTC